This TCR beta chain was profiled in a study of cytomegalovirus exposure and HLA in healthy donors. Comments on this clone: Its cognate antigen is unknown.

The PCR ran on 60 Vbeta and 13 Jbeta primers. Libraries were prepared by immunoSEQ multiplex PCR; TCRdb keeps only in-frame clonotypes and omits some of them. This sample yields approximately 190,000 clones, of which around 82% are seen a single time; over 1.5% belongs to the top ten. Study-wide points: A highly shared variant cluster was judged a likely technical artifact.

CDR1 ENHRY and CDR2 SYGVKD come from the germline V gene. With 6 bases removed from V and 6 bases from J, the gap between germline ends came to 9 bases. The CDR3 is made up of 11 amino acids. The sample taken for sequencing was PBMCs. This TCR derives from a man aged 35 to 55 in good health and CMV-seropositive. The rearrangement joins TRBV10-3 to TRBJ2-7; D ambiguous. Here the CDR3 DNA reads TGTGCCATCAGAGAGCTAAGCGAGCAGTACTTC. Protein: CAIRELSEQYF.